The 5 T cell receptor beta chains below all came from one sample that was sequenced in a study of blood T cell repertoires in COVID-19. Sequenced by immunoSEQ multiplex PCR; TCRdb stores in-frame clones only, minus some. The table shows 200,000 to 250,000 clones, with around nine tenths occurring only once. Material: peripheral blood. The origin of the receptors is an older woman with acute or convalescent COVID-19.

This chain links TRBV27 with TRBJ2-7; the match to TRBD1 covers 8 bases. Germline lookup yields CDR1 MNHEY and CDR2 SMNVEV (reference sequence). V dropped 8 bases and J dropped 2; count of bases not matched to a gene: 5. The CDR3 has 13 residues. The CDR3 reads CASGEDRAYEQYF. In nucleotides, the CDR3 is TGTGCCAGCGGTGAGGACAGGGCCTACGAGCAGTACTTC.

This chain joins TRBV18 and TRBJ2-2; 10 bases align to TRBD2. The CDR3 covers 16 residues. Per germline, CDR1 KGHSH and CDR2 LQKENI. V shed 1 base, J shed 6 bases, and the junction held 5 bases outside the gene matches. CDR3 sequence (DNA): TGTGCCAGCTCACCACTAGCGGGGGGCCTGCCCGGGGAGCTGTTTTTT. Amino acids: CASSPLAGGLPGELFF. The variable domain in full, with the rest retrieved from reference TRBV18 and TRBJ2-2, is NAGVMQNPRHLVRRRGQEARLRCSPMKGHSHVYWYRQLPEEGLKFMVYLQKENIIDESGMPKERFSAEFPKEGPSILRIQQVVRGDSAAYFCASSPLAGGLPGELFFGEGSRLTVL.

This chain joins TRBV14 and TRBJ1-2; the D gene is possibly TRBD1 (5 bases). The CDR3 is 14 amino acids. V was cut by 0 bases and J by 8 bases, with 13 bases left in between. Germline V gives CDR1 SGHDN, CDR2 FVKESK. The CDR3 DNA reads TGTGCCAGCAGCCAAGATTTGGGATGGGGCGGCTACACCTTC. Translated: CASSQDLGWGGYTF.

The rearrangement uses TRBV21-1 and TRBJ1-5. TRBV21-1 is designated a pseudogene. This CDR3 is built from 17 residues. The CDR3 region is CASSKVGGNGSNQPQHF. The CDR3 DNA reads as TGTGCCAGCAGCAAAGTGGGAGGGAATGGTAGCAATCAGCCCCAGCATTTT.

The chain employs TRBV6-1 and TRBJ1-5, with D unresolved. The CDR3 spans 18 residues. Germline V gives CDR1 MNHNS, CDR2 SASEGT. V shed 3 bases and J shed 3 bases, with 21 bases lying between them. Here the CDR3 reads CASSDYLIGSSDNQPQHF. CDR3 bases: TGTGCCAGCAGTGACTACCTCATCGGGTCATCCGACAATCAGCCCCAGCATTTT.